This TCR beta chain was identified during a study of STAT3 mutations in large granular lymphocyte leukemia. Study-level background: Over half of T-LGLL patients had one or more immunosuppressive regimens.

As concerns this clone: Its antigen is unidentified.

Study results and caveats: Differing intervals and regimens complicate linking therapy response to clone burden. Every T-LGLL patient had at least one immunodominant TCRbeta clonotype. All newly emerging clones after therapy were STAT3 wild type. In some patients, a small highly pathogenic clone possibly went undetected.

The protocol was immunoSEQ multiplex PCR, while the TCRdb copy is restricted to in-frame clones and leaves out a portion. This sample carries approximately 4,400 clones, 82% of them seen once, and the ten largest clones take approximately 87%. CDR1 and CDR2 (germline): LGHNA, YNFKEQ. V lost 3 bases, J lost 0 bases, and 20 bases lay in between. The CDR3 spans 18 residues. The chain recombines TRBV4-2 with TRBJ1-1; D not certain. This sequence originates from a boy aged 5-17 years with T-cell large granular lymphocyte leukemia. Some clones in this sample may be carry-over from other donors' samples. The sequencing input was peripheral blood mononuclear cells. Here the CDR3 reads CASSHLPLPEDMNTEAFF. CDR3 nucleotide sequence: TGTGCCAGCAGCCACCTCCCACTCCCCGAGGATATGAACACTGAAGCTTTCTTT.